This passage covers 19 T cell receptor beta chains from one sample sequenced in a study of T cell responses to AZD1222 COVID-19 vaccine. Here immunoSEQ multiplex PCR was the method, and the copy in TCRdb shows in-frame clones only, minus some. The top ten clones hold roughly 1.3% of a sample with tens of thousands of clones, 83% of them seen once. The sample was peripheral blood, taken 28 days after the second AZD1222 dose. Receptors originate from an adult who received the AZD1222 COVID-19 vaccine.

This chain joins TRBV5-5 and TRBJ1-1; TRBD1 agrees at 7 bases. Trimming removed 8 bases from V and 0 bases from J; junction bases left unmatched: 19. CDR3 length: 18 residues. Germline V gene sequence: CDR1 SGHKS, CDR2 YYEKEE (reference sequence). The CDR3 sequence is CASSLGTAQLRMNTEAFF. The DNA for the CDR3 is TGTGCCAGTTCCTTAGGGACAGCCCAACTCCGGATGAACACTGAAGCTTTCTTT.

The genes are TRBV21-1 and TRBJ1-5; TRBD1, the table's D call, was not compared with the DNA. TRBV21-1 is designated a pseudogene. The CDR3 loop spans 15 amino acids. The DNA for the CDR3 is TGTGCCAGCAGCCTCCGGGACAGGGTCAATCAGCCCCAGCATTTT. Protein product: CASSLRDRVNQPQHF.

The rearrangement joins TRBV28 to TRBJ2-7; the match to TRBD1 covers 7 bases. This CDR3 has 13 amino acids. The germline V gene has CDR1 MDHEN and CDR2 SYDVKM. Trimming removed 7 bases from V and 9 bases from J; junction bases left unmatched: 12. CDR3 DNA: TGTGCCAGCACCTTGGACAGGAAGAGAGTGCAGTACTTC. Amino acid sequence: CASTLDRKRVQYF.

The chain combines TRBV2 with TRBJ2-6; no firm D call. V dropped 2 bases and J dropped 1 base, with 9 bases sitting between them. The CDR3 covers 16 residues. CDR1 SNHLY and CDR2 FYNNEI come from the germline V gene. The CDR3 sequence is CASSEPRASGANVLTF. CDR3 sequence (DNA): TGTGCCAGCAGTGAACCCCGTGCATCTGGGGCCAACGTCCTGACTTTC.

In this sample, this clone turned up once. The CDR3 is CASSLDYTDTQYF. CDR3 in DNA: TGTGCCAGCAGTCTAGACTACACAGATACGCAGTATTTT. The chain is built from TRBV2 and TRBJ2-3, with D perhaps matching TRBD2 (5 bases). V dropped 5 bases and J dropped 2 bases, with 8 bases sitting between them. The length of the CDR3 is 13 residues. In germline, CDR1 is SNHLY, CDR2 FYNNEI.

The rearrangement uses TRBV19 and TRBJ2-7, with TRBD2 as a possible D gene (5 bases). This CDR3 comprises 15 residues. Trimming shortened V by 6 bases and J by 2 bases, and 17 bases separated the two germline ends. Per germline, CDR1 LNHDA and CDR2 SQIVND (reference sequence). CDR3 in amino acids: CASRDGLMRPYEQYF. In DNA, the CDR3 is TGTGCCAGTAGGGACGGACTTATGAGGCCCTACGAGCAGTACTTC.

The chain links TRBV27 to TRBJ2-1; 8 nucleotides agree with TRBD1. The trim removed 6 bases at V and 6 bases at J, leaving 10 bases unmatched. Germline CDR1 reads MNHEY; CDR2 reads SMNVEV (reference sequence). The CDR3 runs 15 residues. CDR3 amino acids: CASSPRQGHINEQFF. CDR3 nucleotide sequence: TGTGCCAGCAGCCCGAGACAGGGGCATATCAATGAGCAGTTCTTC.

The rearrangement links TRBV19 to TRBJ2-2; 10 bases align to TRBD2. CDR1 LNHDA and CDR2 SQIVND come from the germline V gene (reference sequence). This CDR3 region has 15 residues. The V segment lost 6 bases and the J segment 6 bases; nucleotides outside the gene matches: 7. CDR3 sequence: CASSPPSGRAGELFF. The CDR3 DNA reads as TGTGCCAGTAGCCCGCCTAGCGGGAGAGCCGGGGAGCTGTTTTTT.

V and J are TRBV29-1 and TRBJ2-5, with D perhaps matching TRBD1 or TRBD2 (5 bases each). This CDR3 has 13 residues. Germline lookup yields CDR1 SQVTM and CDR2 ANQGSEA. V lost 7 bases and J lost 5, with 17 bases in between. This CDR3 is CSAVPGTRETQYF. The CDR3 DNA reads as TGCAGCGCTGTCCCCGGGACGAGGGAGACCCAGTACTTC.

This clone came up once. The V call is TRBV3-1 (or the pseudogene TRBV3-2), the J call TRBJ2-1, with TRBD1 as a possible D gene (5 bases). Per the germline V gene, CDR1 is LGHDT and CDR2 is YNNKEL (reference sequence). The length of the CDR3 is 13 residues. V was cut by 1 base and J by 6 bases, with 7 bases left in between. CDR3 in amino acids: CASSQVGPNEQFF. The CDR3 coding sequence is TGTGCCAGCAGCCAAGTGGGGCCCAATGAGCAGTTCTTC.

This clone was detected only once. The rearrangement uses TRBV19 and TRBJ1-5; D is undetermined. Trimming removed 2 bases at V and 11 bases at J, with 10 bases between. Germline CDR1 reads LNHDA; CDR2 reads SQIVND (reference sequence). The CDR3 is made up of 12 amino acids. The CDR3 DNA reads as TGTGCCAGTAGTATACAGACAAGTTCCCAGCATTTT. It specifies CASSIQTSSQHF.

The chain couples TRBV28 to TRBJ2-7, with TRBD1 as a possible D gene (7 bases). Trimming cost V 5 bases and J 5 bases, with 13 bases left between them. The germline V gene has CDR1 MDHEN and CDR2 SYDVKM. The CDR3 contains 13 residues. CDR3 residues: CASSPGGTDEQYF. The CDR3 DNA reads as TGTGCCAGCAGTCCCGGCGGGACAGACGAGCAGTACTTC.

The V gene is TRBV21-1, the J gene TRBJ2-2. TRBV21-1 represents a pseudogene. The CDR3 length is 12 residues. The CDR3 DNA reads TGTGCCAGCCCCGGGACGACCGGGGAGCTGTTTTTT. It codes for CASPGTTGELFF.

V is TRBV7-2 and J is TRBJ1-6; D possibly corresponds to TRBD1 (5 bases). Looked up from germline, CDR1 is SGHTA and CDR2 is FQGNSA. The length of the CDR3 is 16 residues. The V end lost 5 bases, the J end lost 5 bases, and 16 bases lay between the germline ends. This CDR3 reads CASSPRSRGNNSPLHF. In DNA form, the CDR3 reads TGTGCCAGCAGCCCTCGGAGTCGGGGGAATAATTCACCCCTCCACTTT. Full variable domain (rest looked up from reference TRBV7-2 and TRBJ1-6): GAGVSQSPSNKVTEKGKDVELRCDPISGHTALYWYRQSLGQGLEFLIYFQGNSAPDKSGLPSDRFSAERTGGSVSTLTIQRTQQEDSAVYLCASSPRSRGNNSPLHFGNGTRLTVT.

The chain couples TRBV28 to TRBJ2-7; 7 nucleotides match TRBD2. The junction had 6 bases not matched to a gene; V was cut back by 9 bases and J by 4 bases. This CDR3 comprises 12 residues. CDR1 is MDHEN, CDR2 SYDVKM, per germline. CDR3 nucleotides: TGTGCCAGTGGACTAGGCAATTACGAGCAGTACTTC. Encoded protein: CASGLGNYEQYF.

The chain carries TRBV27 and TRBJ2-1; D remains unclear. Trimming stripped 5 bases from V and 9 bases from J, with 14 bases between. From germline, CDR1 is MNHEY and CDR2 SMNVEV (reference sequence). This CDR3 has 13 amino acids. CDR3 nucleotides: TGTGCCAGCAGTCCCTGGCAGTTGGGTGAGCAGTTCTTC. As protein: CASSPWQLGEQFF.

The chain combines TRBV5-1 with TRBJ2-5; no clear D. With 4 bases removed from V and 3 bases from J, the gap between germline ends came to 10 bases. The CDR3 consists of 13 residues. The germline V gene has CDR1 SGHRS and CDR2 YFSETQ. This CDR3 is CASSAGWKETQYF. In nucleotides, the CDR3 is TGCGCCAGCAGCGCCGGATGGAAAGAGACCCAGTACTTC.

This clone was seen a few times. CDR3 region: CASSGFALRGSSYNEQFF. The CDR3, as DNA: TGTGCCAGCAGCGGGTTCGCCCTTCGCGGGAGCTCCTACAATGAGCAGTTCTTC. This chain joins TRBV13 and TRBJ2-1; TRBD2 matches at 7 bases. The V gene end was trimmed by 5 bases and the J gene end by 0 bases; junction bases not matched to a gene: 13. Germline V gene lookup returns CDR1 PRHDT and CDR2 FYEKMQ (reference sequence). This CDR3 spans 18 amino acids.

V gene TRBV7-6 combines with J gene TRBJ2-1, with 7 bases fitting TRBD2. The germline V gene has CDR1 SGHVS and CDR2 FNYEAQ. The ends lost 4 bases at V and 6 bases at J; junction bases unmatched: 12. The CDR3 consists of 16 residues. This chain's CDR3 is CASSSISEGGRNEQFF. The CDR3 region has the DNA TGTGCCAGCAGCTCAATTTCGGAGGGAGGGCGCAATGAGCAGTTCTTC.